What follows are 15 T cell receptor beta chains derived from one specimen sequenced in a study of control samples from healthy donors and cancer patients. Method: immunoSEQ multiplex PCR; TCRdb's copy keeps in-frame clones and lacks some. The table shows some 140,000 clones, with just under 95% occurring only once. Material: blood. The receptors were gathered from a middle-aged man in good health.

V gene TRBV2 combines with J gene TRBJ1-1; D gene ambiguous. The CDR3 runs 13 residues. Trimming took off 8 bases at V and 2 bases at J, with 12 bases between the two ends. In germline, CDR1 is SNHLY, CDR2 FYNNEI. The CDR3 sequence: CASGREVNTEAFF. The CDR3 nucleotides read TGTGCCAGCGGAAGGGAGGTAAACACTGAAGCTTTCTTT.

On this clone itself: As the CDR3 is not closed by the conserved phenylalanine or tryptophan, this likely results from a read error. The rearrangement links TRBV6-2 or TRBV6-3 to TRBJ2-7, with D maybe TRBD2 (5 bases). V dropped 4 bases and J dropped 0 bases, with 7 bases sitting between them. Germline lookup yields CDR1 MNHEY and CDR2 SVGEGT. The CDR3 is 13 amino acids. CDR3 nucleotide sequence: TGTGCCAGCAGTTTCGGGATCTCCTACGAGCAGTACCTC. Protein product: CASSFGISYEQYL.

The chain recombines TRBV5-1 with TRBJ1-2, with D perhaps matching TRBD1 (6 bases). The CDR3 length is 12 residues. Trimming took 0 bases from V and 7 from J, leaving 7 bases between them. Germline V gene data show CDR1 as SGHRS and CDR2 as YFSETQ. The CDR3 sequence is CASSLVGGGYTF. The DNA of the CDR3 is TGCGCCAGCAGCTTGGTAGGGGGTGGCTACACCTTC.

The chain uses TRBV18 and TRBJ1-1, with a possible D match to TRBD1 (5 bases). V lost 3 bases to trimming and J lost 4 bases, with 12 bases between them. There are 14 residues in the CDR3. Per the germline V gene, CDR1 is KGHSH and CDR2 is LQKENI. As DNA, the CDR3 is TGTGCCAGCTCACCCGAGGGCGGGGGCACTGAAGCTTTCTTT. This encodes CASSPEGGGTEAFF.

This CDR3 is CASTPRPSGGPDTQYF. As DNA, the CDR3 is TGTGCCAGCACCCCCCGCCCCAGCGGGGGACCAGATACGCAGTATTTT. V usage is TRBV7-3 and J usage is TRBJ2-3; 8 nucleotides line up with TRBD2. J lost 4 bases, V lost 7 bases, and 13 bases had no gene match. The CDR3 covers 16 residues. The germline V gene has CDR1 SGHTA and CDR2 FQGTGA.

The genes are TRBV18 and TRBJ1-6; D gene ambiguous. V was shortened by 0 bases and J by 8 bases, with 11 bases between the two germline ends. There are 15 residues in the CDR3. Germline V gives CDR1 KGHSH, CDR2 LQKENI. CDR3 sequence: CASSPPPGFYSPLHF. The CDR3, as DNA: TGTGCCAGCTCACCACCGCCGGGGTTCTATTCACCCCTCCACTTT.

V is TRBV27 and J is TRBJ1-4, with 8 bases aligning to TRBD1. With 5 bases clipped from V and 11 bases from J, the junction kept 13 bases outside the gene matches. The CDR3 has 15 residues. Germline V CDR1 and CDR2: MNHEY, SMNVEV (reference sequence). The CDR3 nucleotides read TGTGCCAGCAGTCCCGACAGGGGTTTGAGAAAGAAACTGTTTTTT. This sequence encodes CASSPDRGLRKKLFF.

The chain employs TRBV12-3 or TRBV12-4 and TRBJ2-7; the D is unclear. The V and J ends lost 4 bases and 6 bases respectively, with 13 bases between them. The CDR3 consists of 13 residues. This chain's CDR3 is CASSSGHLGEQYF. The CDR3 nucleotides read TGTGCCAGCAGTTCGGGCCACCTAGGCGAGCAGTACTTC.

CDR3: CASSFAGYNYGYTF. In DNA form, the CDR3 reads TGTGCCAGCAGTTTCGCCGGATATAACTATGGCTACACCTTC. This rearrangement joins TRBV27 to TRBJ1-2; D ambiguous. From germline, CDR1 is MNHEY and CDR2 SMNVEV (reference sequence). The CDR3 spans 14 residues. V was clipped by 3 bases and J by 1 base, with 9 bases between them.

V usage is TRBV24-1 and J usage is TRBJ2-1, with a tentative D call TRBD1 (5 bases). The CDR3 spans 12 residues. The V and J ends lost 10 bases and 5 bases respectively, with 11 bases between them. Germline V CDR1 and CDR2: KGHDR, SFDVKD. CDR3 protein: CATETADNEQFF. The CDR3 DNA follows: TGTGCCACGGAGACAGCCGACAATGAGCAGTTCTTC.

The J gene is TRBJ2-7, the V gene TRBV24-1, with a tentative D call TRBD2 (7 bases). Germline V CDR1 and CDR2: KGHDR, SFDVKD. This CDR3 region has 14 residues. V was cut by 5 bases and J by 6 bases, with 16 bases left in between. The CDR3 bases are TGTGCCACCAGTGCCTGGGGGGGGCCGGGCGAGCAGTACTTC. Translation gives CATSAWGGPGEQYF.

The chain is built from TRBV11-2 and TRBJ1-1; D gene unclear. CDR3 size: 12 residues. Germline CDR1 SGHAT, CDR2 FQNNGV. V was pared by 3 bases and J by 5 bases, with 7 bases between. The CDR3 reads CASSFQHTEAFF. CDR3 DNA: TGTGCCAGCAGCTTTCAGCATACTGAAGCTTTCTTT.

This chain joins TRBV27 and TRBJ1-1; D is unclear. V was shortened by 6 bases and J by 1 base, with 15 bases between the two germline ends. Germline V gives CDR1 MNHEY, CDR2 SMNVEV (reference sequence). This CDR3 contains 15 residues. In nucleotides, the CDR3 is TGTGCCAGCAGGAACGGGGAGTTGGCGAACACTGAAGCTTTCTTT. This encodes CASRNGELANTEAFF.

V usage is TRBV7-2 and J usage is TRBJ2-2, with unresolved D. The CDR3 is 16 residues long. CDR1 is SGHTA, CDR2 FQGNSA, per germline. Trimming pared 1 base from V and 5 bases from J, leaving 14 bases between. CDR3 amino acids: CASSLGPAGRTGELFF. Here the CDR3 DNA reads TGTGCCAGCAGCTTAGGTCCAGCCGGTCGAACCGGGGAGCTGTTTTTT.

The chain carries TRBV28 and TRBJ1-5, with TRBD1 as a possible D gene (5 bases). This CDR3 region has 11 residues. V was clipped by 7 bases and J by 16 bases, with 17 bases between them. Germline CDR1 reads MDHEN; CDR2 reads SYDVKM. This CDR3 reads CASNSGTKIHF. In nucleotides, the CDR3 is TGTGCCAGCAATTCCGGGACTAAAATTCATTTT.